The entry below describes one T cell receptor beta chain. Antigen unknown. This sample was included in a study of PD-1 blockade in classical Hodgkin lymphoma. Study-level points and caveats: In CD4+ cells, TCR diversity went up significantly by C4D1, but in CD8+ cells it did not. Prior to therapy, complete responders displayed diversity much like that of newly diagnosed patients. Patients excluded were those beginning nivolumab under 1 year after ASCT. The origin of the repertoire differences remains undefined, with disease activity or prior therapy as possible causes.

Some clones are missing from TCRdb's copy, which holds only in-frame ones; the method was immunoSEQ multiplex PCR. This sample has tens of thousands of clones, with about 93% found just once. Every patient relapsed after autologous stem cell transplantation, and brentuximab vedotin exposure varied. Trimming removed 1 base from V and 3 bases from J, with 13 bases in between. This CDR3 is built from 15 residues. Per the germline V gene, CDR1 is MGHRA and CDR2 is YSYEKL. The input for sequencing was peripheral blood mononuclear cells (PBMCs), taken at baseline. The genes are TRBV4-1 and TRBJ2-7; tentatively, D is TRBD2 (5 bases). This TCR derives from a human donor with classical Hodgkin lymphoma. The CDR3 protein is CASSQVDREVYEQYF. DNA of the CDR3: TGCGCCAGCAGCCAAGTAGATCGGGAAGTCTACGAGCAGTACTTC.